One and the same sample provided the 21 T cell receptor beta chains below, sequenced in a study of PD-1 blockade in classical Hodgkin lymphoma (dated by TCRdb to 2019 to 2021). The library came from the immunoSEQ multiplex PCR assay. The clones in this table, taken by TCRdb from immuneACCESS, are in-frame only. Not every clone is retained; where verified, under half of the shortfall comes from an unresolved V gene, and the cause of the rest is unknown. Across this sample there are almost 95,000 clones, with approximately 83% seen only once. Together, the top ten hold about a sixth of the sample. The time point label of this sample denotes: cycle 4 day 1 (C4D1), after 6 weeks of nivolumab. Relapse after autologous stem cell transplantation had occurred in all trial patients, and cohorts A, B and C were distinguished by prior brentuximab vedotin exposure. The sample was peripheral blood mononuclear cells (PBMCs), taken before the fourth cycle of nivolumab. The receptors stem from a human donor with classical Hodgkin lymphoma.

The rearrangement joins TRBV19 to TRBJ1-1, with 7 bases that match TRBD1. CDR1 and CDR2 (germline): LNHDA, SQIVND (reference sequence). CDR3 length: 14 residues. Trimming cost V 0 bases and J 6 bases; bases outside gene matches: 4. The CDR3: CASSIEGRGAEAFF. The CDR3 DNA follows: TGTGCCAGTAGTATAGAAGGCAGGGGGGCTGAAGCTTTCTTT.

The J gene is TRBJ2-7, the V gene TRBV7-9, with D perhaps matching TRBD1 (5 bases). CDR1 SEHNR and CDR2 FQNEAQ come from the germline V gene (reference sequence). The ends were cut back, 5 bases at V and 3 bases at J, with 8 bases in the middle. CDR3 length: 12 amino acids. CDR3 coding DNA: TGTGCCAGCAGCCAAGACAGCTACGAGCAGTACTTC. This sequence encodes CASSQDSYEQYF.

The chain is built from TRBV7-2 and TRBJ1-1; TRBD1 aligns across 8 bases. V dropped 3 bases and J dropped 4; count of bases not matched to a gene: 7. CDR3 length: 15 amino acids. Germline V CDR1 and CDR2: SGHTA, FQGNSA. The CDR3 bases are TGTGCCAGCAGCTTTGGATGGCAGGGGGCCACTGAAGCTTTCTTT. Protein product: CASSFGWQGATEAFF.

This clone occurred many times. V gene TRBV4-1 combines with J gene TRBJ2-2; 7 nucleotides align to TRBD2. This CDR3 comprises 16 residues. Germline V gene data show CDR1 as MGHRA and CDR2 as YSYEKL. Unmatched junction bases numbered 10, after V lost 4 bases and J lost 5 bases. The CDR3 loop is CASSPKETSRTGELFF. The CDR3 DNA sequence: TGCGCCAGCAGCCCTAAGGAGACTAGCAGGACCGGGGAGCTGTTTTTT.

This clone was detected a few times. The CDR3 spells CASNAGARGTQYF. The CDR3 bases are TGTGCCAGCAATGCAGGCGCTAGGGGTACGCAGTATTTT. The chain uses TRBV28 and TRBJ2-3, with D perhaps TRBD1 (5 bases). The V gene's germline CDR1 is MDHEN and CDR2 SYDVKM. CDR3 length equals 13 residues. Trimming stripped 7 bases from V and 8 bases from J, with 16 bases between.

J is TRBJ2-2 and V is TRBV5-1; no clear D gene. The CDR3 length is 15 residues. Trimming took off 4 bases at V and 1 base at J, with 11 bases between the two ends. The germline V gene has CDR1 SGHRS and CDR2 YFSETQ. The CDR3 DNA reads TGCGCCAGCAGCCCGCGGACCAGGAACACCGGGGAGCTGTTTTTT. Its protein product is CASSPRTRNTGELFF.

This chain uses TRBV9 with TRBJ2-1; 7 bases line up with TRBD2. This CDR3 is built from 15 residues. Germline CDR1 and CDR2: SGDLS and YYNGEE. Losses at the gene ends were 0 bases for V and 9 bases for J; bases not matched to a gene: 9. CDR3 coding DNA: TGTGCCAGCAGCGTAGGAAGGGGAGGGCCGGTTGAGCAGTTCTTC. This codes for CASSVGRGGPVEQFF.

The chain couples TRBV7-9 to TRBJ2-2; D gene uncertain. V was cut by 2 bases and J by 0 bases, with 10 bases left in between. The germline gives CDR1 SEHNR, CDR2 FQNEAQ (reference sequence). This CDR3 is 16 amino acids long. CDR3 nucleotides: TGTGCCAGCAGCTTATACGGCAGCTCGAACACCGGGGAGCTGTTTTTT. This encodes CASSLYGSSNTGELFF. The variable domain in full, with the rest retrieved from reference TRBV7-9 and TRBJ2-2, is DTGVSQNPRHKITKRGQNVTFRCDPISEHNRLYWYRQTLGQGPEFLTYFQNEAQLEKSRLLSDRFSAERPKGSFSTLEIQRTEQGDSAMYLCASSLYGSSNTGELFFGEGSRLTVL.

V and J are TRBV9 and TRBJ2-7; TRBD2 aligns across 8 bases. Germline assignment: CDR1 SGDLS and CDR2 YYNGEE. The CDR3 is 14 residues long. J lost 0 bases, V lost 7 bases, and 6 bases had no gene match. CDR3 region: CASGRGGSSYEQYF. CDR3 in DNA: TGTGCCAGCGGCCGGGGGGGGAGCTCCTACGAGCAGTACTTC.

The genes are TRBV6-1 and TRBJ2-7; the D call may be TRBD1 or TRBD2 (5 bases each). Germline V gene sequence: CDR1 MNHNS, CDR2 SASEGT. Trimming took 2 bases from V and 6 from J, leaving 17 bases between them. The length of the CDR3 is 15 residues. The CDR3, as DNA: TGTGCCAGCAGTGAAATTCTTGGTACGAGGGGCGAGCAGTACTTC. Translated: CASSEILGTRGEQYF.

The CDR3 spells CASSLGPAETYEQYF. As DNA, the CDR3 is TGTGCCAGCAGCTTGGGCCCAGCGGAAACCTACGAGCAGTACTTC. This chain links TRBV5-4 with TRBJ2-7, with D possibly being TRBD2 (5 bases). CDR3 size: 15 residues. Germline V gives CDR1 SGHNT, CDR2 YYREEE (reference sequence). Trimming removed 0 bases at V and 2 bases at J, with 12 bases between.

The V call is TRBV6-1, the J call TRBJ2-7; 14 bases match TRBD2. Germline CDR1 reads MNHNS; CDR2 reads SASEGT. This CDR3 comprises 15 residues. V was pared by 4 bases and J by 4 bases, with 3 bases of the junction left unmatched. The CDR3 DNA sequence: TGTGCCAGCAGTGCGGGGACTAGCGGGAGTTACGAGCAGTACTTC. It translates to CASSAGTSGSYEQYF.

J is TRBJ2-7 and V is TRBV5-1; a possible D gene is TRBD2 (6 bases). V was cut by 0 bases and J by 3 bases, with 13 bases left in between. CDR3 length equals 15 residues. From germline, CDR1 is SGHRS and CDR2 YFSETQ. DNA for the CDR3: TGCGCCAGCAGCTTGGGAGATAGCGGACTCTACGAGCAGTACTTC. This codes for CASSLGDSGLYEQYF.

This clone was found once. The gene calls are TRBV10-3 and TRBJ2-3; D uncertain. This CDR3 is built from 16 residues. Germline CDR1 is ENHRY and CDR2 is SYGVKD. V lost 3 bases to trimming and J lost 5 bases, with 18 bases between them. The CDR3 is CAISDPSSSAEDTQYF. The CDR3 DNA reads TGTGCCATCAGTGACCCCTCAAGCAGTGCTGAAGATACGCAGTATTTT.

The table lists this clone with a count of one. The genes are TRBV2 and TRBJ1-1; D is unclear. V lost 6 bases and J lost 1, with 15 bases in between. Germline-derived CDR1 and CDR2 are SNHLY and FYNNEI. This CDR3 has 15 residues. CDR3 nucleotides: TGTGCCAGCAGCCACAATGCGATTCCGAACACTGAAGCTTTCTTT. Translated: CASSHNAIPNTEAFF.

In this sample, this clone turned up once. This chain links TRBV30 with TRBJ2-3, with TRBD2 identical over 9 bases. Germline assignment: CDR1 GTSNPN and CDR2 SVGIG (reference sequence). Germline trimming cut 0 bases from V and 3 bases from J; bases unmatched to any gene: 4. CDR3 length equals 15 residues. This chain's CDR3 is CAWSVGLAGTDTQYF. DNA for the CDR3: TGTGCCTGGAGTGTAGGGCTAGCGGGGACAGATACGCAGTATTTT.

The CDR3 DNA is TGCGCCAGCAGCCAAGTCCCAAGGGGTACAGCGGGGGCCATCCCTAGCACAGATACGCAGTATTTT. It translates to CASSQVPRGTAGAIPSTDTQYF. The gene calls are TRBV4-3 and TRBJ2-3; 8 bases are a match to TRBD2. V trimming: 1 base; J trimming: 0 bases; junction bases outside the gene matches: 21. The CDR3 is 22 residues long. Germline lookup yields CDR1 LGHNA and CDR2 YSLEER.

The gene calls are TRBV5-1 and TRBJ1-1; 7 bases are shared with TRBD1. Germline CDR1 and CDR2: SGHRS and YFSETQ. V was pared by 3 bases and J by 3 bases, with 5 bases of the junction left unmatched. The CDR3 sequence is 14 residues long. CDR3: CASSSTGAYTEAFF. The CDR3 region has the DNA TGCGCCAGCAGCTCCACAGGGGCGTACACTGAAGCTTTCTTT.

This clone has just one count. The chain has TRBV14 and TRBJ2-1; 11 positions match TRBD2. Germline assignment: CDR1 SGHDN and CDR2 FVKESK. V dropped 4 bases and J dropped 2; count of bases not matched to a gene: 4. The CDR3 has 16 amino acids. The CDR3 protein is CASSRLAGNAYNEQFF. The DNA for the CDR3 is TGTGCCAGCAGCCGACTAGCGGGAAATGCCTACAATGAGCAGTTCTTC.

CDR3 sequence (DNA): TGTGCCAGCAGTTTCTCTACAGGGTATCAGCCCCAGCATTTT. It translates to CASSFSTGYQPQHF. The J gene is TRBJ1-5, the V gene TRBV28, with a possible D match to TRBD1 (6 bases). V lost 3 bases and J 5 bases, leaving 11 bases between the germline ends. The length of the CDR3 is 14 residues. CDR1 and CDR2 from the germline V gene are MDHEN and SYDVKM.

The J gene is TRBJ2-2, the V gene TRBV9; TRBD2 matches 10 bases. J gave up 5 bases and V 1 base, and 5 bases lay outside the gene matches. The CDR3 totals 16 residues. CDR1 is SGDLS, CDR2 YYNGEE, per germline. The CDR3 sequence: CASSVRLAGDTGELFF. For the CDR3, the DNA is TGTGCCAGCAGCGTAAGGCTAGCGGGAGATACCGGGGAGCTGTTTTTT.